This is a list of T cell receptor beta chains from one sample in a study of blood T cell repertoires in COVID-19. Measured with immunoSEQ multiplex PCR; TCRdb has only the in-frame clones, and not every one. The repertoire holds about 300,000 clones, about 91% seen once, with 1.5% to 2% in the top ten. Sequencing was done on a sample of peripheral blood. These receptors all stem from a woman aged 25 to 39 with COVID-19, enrolled during active disease. Each CDR3 is given with its conserved first and last residue.

v_call: TRBV29-1
cdr3_length: 13
j_call: TRBJ1-2
cdr3_aa: CSVPGQGALGYTF

v_call: TRBV30
cdr3_length: 13
j_call: TRBJ1-2
cdr3_aa: CAWSAGRDYGYTF

v_call: TRBV28
cdr3_length: 17
j_call: TRBJ2-3
cdr3_aa: CASSLGPVGPSTDTQYF

v_call: TRBV13
cdr3_length: 17
j_call: TRBJ2-4
cdr3_aa: CASSLSEAGTSKNIQYF

v_call: TRBV19
cdr3_length: 15
j_call: TRBJ2-7
cdr3_aa: CASSPQGPSHYEQYF

v_call: TRBV15
cdr3_length: 16
j_call: TRBJ1-3
cdr3_aa: CATSRDREFSGNTIYF

v_call: TRBV7-2
cdr3_length: 16
j_call: TRBJ2-1
cdr3_aa: CASSLLTGSSYNEQFF

v_call: TRBV19
cdr3_length: 15
j_call: TRBJ1-5
cdr3_aa: CASSIRQAGNQPQHF

v_call: TRBV19
cdr3_length: 14
j_call: TRBJ2-1
cdr3_aa: CASRTVDRGNEQFF

v_call: TRBV19
cdr3_length: 14
j_call: TRBJ1-3
cdr3_aa: CASKTDFSGNTIYF

v_call: TRBV5-1
cdr3_length: 15
j_call: TRBJ1-1
cdr3_aa: CASSLTAGMDTEAFF

v_call: TRBV2
cdr3_length: 14
j_call: TRBJ2-5
cdr3_aa: CASRVASGQETQYF

v_call: TRBV23-1
cdr3_length: 16
j_call: TRBJ1-5
cdr3_aa: CASSQERGGCNQPQHF

v_call: TRBV12-3/TRBV12-4
cdr3_length: 13
j_call: TRBJ1-1
cdr3_aa: CASSEPLYTEAFF

v_call: TRBV4-1
cdr3_length: 16
j_call: TRBJ1-2
cdr3_aa: CASSQVGRGQNYGYTF

v_call: TRBV5-1
cdr3_length: 15
j_call: TRBJ1-4
cdr3_aa: CASSLGGATNEKLFF

v_call: TRBV6-1
cdr3_length: 13
j_call: TRBJ1-2
cdr3_aa: CASSEARSYGYTF

v_call: TRBV11-3
cdr3_length: 14
j_call: TRBJ2-7
cdr3_aa: CASSLDRVTYEQYF

v_call: TRBV24-1
cdr3_length: 12
j_call: TRBJ1-2
cdr3_aa: CATSGGPRGYTF

v_call: TRBV29-1
cdr3_length: 12
j_call: TRBJ1-2
cdr3_aa: CSVERGNYGYTF

v_call: TRBV4-1
cdr3_length: 13
j_call: TRBJ2-2
cdr3_aa: CASSQDRGWWLFF

v_call: TRBV27
cdr3_length: 13
j_call: TRBJ1-6
cdr3_aa: CASSQRGGSPLHF

v_call: TRBV6-1
cdr3_length: 11
j_call: TRBJ1-6
cdr3_aa: CASSEAPTVSF

v_call: TRBV3-1/TRBV3-2
cdr3_length: 15
j_call: TRBJ1-2
cdr3_aa: CASSITGTGPYGYTF

v_call: TRBV6-2/TRBV6-3
cdr3_length: 14
j_call: TRBJ2-4
cdr3_aa: CASSYWARENIQYF

v_call: TRBV7-2
cdr3_length: 17
j_call: TRBJ1-6
cdr3_aa: CASSYLPPGQGRSPLHF

v_call: TRBV19
cdr3_length: 13
j_call: TRBJ1-2
cdr3_aa: CASSPQGGYGYTF

v_call: TRBV19
cdr3_length: 17
j_call: TRBJ1-5
cdr3_aa: CASSIIAGSSRSHPQHF

v_call: TRBV15
cdr3_length: 14
j_call: TRBJ1-2
cdr3_aa: CATSRAGTYYGYTF

v_call: TRBV3-1/TRBV3-2
cdr3_length: 11
j_call: TRBJ1-2
cdr3_aa: CASSLGQGYTF

v_call: TRBV19
cdr3_length: 14
j_call: TRBJ1-1
cdr3_aa: CASSDRGDNTEAFF

v_call: TRBV6-1
cdr3_length: 15
j_call: TRBJ2-5
cdr3_aa: CASSEARGAQETQYF